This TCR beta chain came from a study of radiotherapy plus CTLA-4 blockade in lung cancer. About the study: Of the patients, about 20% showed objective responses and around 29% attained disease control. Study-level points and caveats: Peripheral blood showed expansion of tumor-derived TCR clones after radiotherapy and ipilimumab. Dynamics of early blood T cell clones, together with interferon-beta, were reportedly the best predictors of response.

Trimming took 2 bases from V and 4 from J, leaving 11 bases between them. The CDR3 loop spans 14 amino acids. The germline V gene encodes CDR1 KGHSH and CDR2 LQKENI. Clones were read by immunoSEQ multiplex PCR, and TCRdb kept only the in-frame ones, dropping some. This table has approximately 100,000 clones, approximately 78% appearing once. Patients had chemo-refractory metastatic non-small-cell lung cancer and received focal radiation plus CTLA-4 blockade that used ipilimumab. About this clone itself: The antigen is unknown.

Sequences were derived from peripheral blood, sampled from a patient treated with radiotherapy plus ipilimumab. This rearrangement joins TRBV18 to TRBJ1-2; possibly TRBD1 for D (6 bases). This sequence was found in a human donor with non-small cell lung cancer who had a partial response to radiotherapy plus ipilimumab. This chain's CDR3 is CASSPSRQAYGYTF. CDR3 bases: TGTGCCAGCTCACCATCGAGACAGGCCTATGGCTACACCTTC.